The source of this T cell receptor beta chain is a study of T cells in Graves' hyperthyroidism and ophthalmopathy. This CDR3 has 18 residues. CDR1 and CDR2 (germline): ENHRY, SYGVKD. Unmatched junction bases numbered 11, after V lost 3 bases and J lost 0 bases. Overall study results and limits: Ophthalmopathy could be told apart from stable hyperthyroidism with a 13 V-J model. The model identified upcoming ophthalmopathy a median roughly 6.5 months ahead of onset. In blood, most of the thyroid clonotypes expanded above 0.001 were also present.

Authors of the study amplified TCR beta CDR3 regions from RNA transcripts. The study used the HTBI primer set for a first-round RT-PCR of the TCR CDR3. TCRdb re-derived calls from the multiplex PCR reads in MiXCR, one entry per CDR3 protein. Among around 250,000 distinct CDR3 sequences, around 25% were seen once, and the ten largest hold under 40%. A word on this clonotype: The antigen is unknown.

PBMCs came from 10 ml fresh peripheral blood. V gene TRBV10-3 combines with J gene TRBJ2-4; TRBD2 aligns across 7 bases. The specimen sequenced was blood. The TCR sequence derives from a woman aged 40 to 50 with Graves' ophthalmopathy. This chain's CDR3 is CAISDPGTNNLAKNIQYF. CDR3 bases: TGTGCCATCAGTGACCCGGGGACTAATAATCTAGCCAAAAACATTCAGTACTTC.